The 25 T cell receptor beta chains below all came from one sample that was sequenced in a study of technical replicates of blood from a few donors. Repertoires were generated with immunoSEQ multiplex PCR, while TCRdb's copy carries only in-frame clones and drops some. The sample comprises approximately 85,000 clones, 92% of which are singletons, and around 0.27% rests with the top ten. Sequencing was performed on T cells isolated from PBMCs. The receptors originated from a human donor in good health.

The V and J genes are TRBV5-4 and TRBJ2-7; 7 bases agree with TRBD2. Germline V gene lookup returns CDR1 SGHNT and CDR2 YYREEE (reference sequence). The CDR3 has 12 residues. J was trimmed by 11 bases and V by 5 bases; bases with no gene match: 10. The CDR3 nucleotides are TGTGCCAGCAGTCGCCCTAGCGGTAGTAAGTACTTC. It is translated as CASSRPSGSKYF.

This chain joins TRBV6-6 and TRBJ1-1; 9 bases map to TRBD1. V was pared by 5 bases and J by 6 bases, with 4 bases of the junction left unmatched. The V gene's germline CDR1 is MNHNY and CDR2 SVGAGI (reference sequence). CDR3 length equals 13 residues. In nucleotides, the CDR3 is TGTGCCAGCAGTCGACAGGGGGACCCTGAAGCTTTCTTT. This translates into CASSRQGDPEAFF.

The V and J genes are TRBV5-1 and TRBJ1-4, with 9 bases identical to TRBD1. The CDR3 is made up of 15 amino acids. Germline CDR1 and CDR2: SGHRS and YFSETQ. With V trimmed by 4 bases and J by 8 bases, 9 bases remained unmatched. Here the CDR3 reads CASSPRGDRDEKLFF. The CDR3, as DNA: TGCGCCAGCAGCCCGAGGGGGGACAGGGACGAAAAACTGTTTTTT. The entire variable domain, with the rest obtained from reference TRBV5-1 and TRBJ1-4, is as follows: KAGVTQTPRYLIKTRGQQVTLSCSPISGHRSVSWYQQTPGQGLQFLFEYFSETQRNKGNFPGRFSGRQFSNSRSEMNVSTLELGDSALYLCASSPRGDRDEKLFFGSGTQLSVL.

CDR3 loop: CASSLGDRAVYNEQFF. The CDR3, as DNA: TGCGCCAGCAGCTTAGGGGACAGGGCGGTCTACAATGAGCAGTTCTTC. The J gene is TRBJ2-1, the V gene TRBV5-1; 9 positions agree with TRBD1. Germline CDR1 SGHRS, CDR2 YFSETQ. Trimming removed 2 bases from V and 3 bases from J; junction bases left unmatched: 6. The CDR3 contains 16 residues.

This chain connects TRBV2 to TRBJ2-3; possibly TRBD2 for D (6 bases). The germline V gene has CDR1 SNHLY and CDR2 FYNNEI. The CDR3 is 15 amino acids. Between the trimmed V and J ends, which lost 8 bases and 6 bases, there was a span of 21 bases. In DNA form, the CDR3 reads TGTGCCAGCCGGCCCGGGGGACTCATAGCGGATACGCAGTATTTT. Its protein is CASRPGGLIADTQYF.

J is TRBJ2-1 and V is TRBV6-5, with 7 nucleotides matching TRBD1. This CDR3 spans 15 amino acids. J gave up 4 bases and V 2 bases, and 5 bases lay outside the gene matches. Germline V CDR1 and CDR2: MNHEY, SVGAGI. CDR3 amino acids: CASSYGTALYNEQFF. The CDR3 coding sequence is TGTGCCAGCAGTTACGGGACAGCCCTTTACAATGAGCAGTTCTTC.

J is TRBJ1-1 and V is TRBV6-4, with D hard to call. The CDR3 spans 13 residues. The germline V and J ends were trimmed by 6 bases and 4 bases, with 12 bases remaining between them. Germline V gives CDR1 MRHNA, CDR2 SNTAGT. The CDR3 loop is CASRERLGTEAFF. CDR3 nucleotides: TGTGCCAGCAGGGAACGACTTGGCACTGAAGCTTTCTTT.

The rearrangement joins TRBV28 to TRBJ1-2; 7 nucleotides match TRBD1. Losses at the gene ends were 5 bases for V and 4 bases for J; bases not matched to a gene: 7. The CDR3 spans 14 residues. Germline V gene sequence: CDR1 MDHEN, CDR2 SYDVKM. CDR3 in amino acids: CASSLYGTAYGYTF. DNA of the CDR3: TGTGCCAGCAGTCTATACGGGACAGCCTATGGCTACACCTTC.

The chain couples TRBV5-5 to TRBJ2-3; the match to TRBD1 covers 9 bases. CDR1 is SGHKS and CDR2 is YYEKEE in the germline V gene (reference sequence). After removal of 2 bases from V and 8 bases from J, the junction contained 12 bases not matched to a gene. This CDR3 comprises 16 residues. The CDR3 sequence: CASSLSRDREGTTQYF. CDR3 DNA: TGTGCCAGCAGCTTAAGCCGGGACAGGGAAGGTACTACGCAGTATTTT.

The genes are TRBV18 and TRBJ2-2; perhaps TRBD1 as D (5 bases). Trimming left V 3 bases short and J 1 base short, with 9 bases between. This CDR3 comprises 15 residues. Germline V gene data show CDR1 as KGHSH and CDR2 as LQKENI. The CDR3 here is CASSPVGQNTGELFF. Here the CDR3 DNA reads TGTGCCAGCTCACCCGTCGGACAGAACACCGGGGAGCTGTTTTTT.

The rearrangement links TRBV2 to TRBJ1-5; tentative D call: TRBD1 (5 bases). The V gene lost 5 bases and the J gene lost 3 bases, with 11 bases spanning the gap. The CDR3 runs to 14 residues. CDR1 is SNHLY and CDR2 is FYNNEI in the germline V gene. The CDR3 DNA reads TGTGCCAGCAGTTCCGACAGCCTCAATCAGCCCCAGCATTTT. Its protein is CASSSDSLNQPQHF.

The rearrangement joins TRBV27 to TRBJ2-7; D may be TRBD2 (6 bases). CDR1 and CDR2 (germline): MNHEY, SMNVEV (reference sequence). V lost 2 bases, J lost 5 bases, and 16 bases lay in between. The CDR3 has 15 residues. Written as DNA, the CDR3 is TGTGCCAGCAGTTTAAACGGGTACCCGGGGGACGAGCAGTACTTC. It is translated as CASSLNGYPGDEQYF.

V gene TRBV6-1 combines with J gene TRBJ2-7; D possibly corresponds to TRBD1 (6 bases). The ends were cut back, 2 bases at V and 4 bases at J, with 15 bases in the middle. Germline V CDR1 and CDR2: MNHNS, SASEGT. This CDR3 has 15 residues. As DNA, the CDR3 is TGTGCCAGCAGTGAACTGGACAGCGAAGCGTACGAGCAGTACTTC. It is translated as CASSELDSEAYEQYF.

The table lists this clone with a few counts. The CDR3 is CASSSAAGLGNTIYF. CDR3 nucleotides: TGTGCCAGCAGCTCGGCGGCGGGGCTCGGAAACACCATATATTTT. The V call is TRBV7-7, the J call TRBJ1-3; possibly TRBD1 for D (5 bases). This CDR3 spans 15 amino acids. Between the trimmed V and J ends, which lost 4 bases and 4 bases, there was a span of 14 bases. Germline V gene data show CDR1 as SSHAT and CDR2 as FNYEAQ (reference sequence).

The chain uses TRBV4-2 and TRBJ2-2; TRBD2 matches 9 bases. Germline V lookup: CDR1 LGHNA, CDR2 YNFKEQ. This CDR3 has 17 residues. After removal of 4 bases from V and 4 bases from J, the junction contained 10 bases not matched to a gene. As DNA, the CDR3 is TGTGCCAGCAGCCGTCGCGGGGGACTAGCCGTCACCGGGGAGCTGTTTTTT. As protein: CASSRRGGLAVTGELFF.

This clone was seen only once. The rearrangement links TRBV4-2 to TRBJ2-1; D is possibly TRBD2 (6 bases). Germline values: CDR1 LGHNA, CDR2 YNFKEQ. This CDR3 contains 16 residues. Trimming removed 1 base from V and 5 bases from J, with 15 bases in between. For the CDR3, the DNA is TGTGCCAGCAGCCAAGTGGGACTGCCAGCCCACAATGAGCAGTTCTTC. This codes for CASSQVGLPAHNEQFF.

The V gene is TRBV9, the J gene TRBJ1-1, with D hard to call. V was clipped by 4 bases and J by 5 bases, with 18 bases between them. The CDR3 is 15 residues long. Germline V gene lookup returns CDR1 SGDLS and CDR2 YYNGEE. The CDR3 region is CASSSLGSGGTEAFF. The CDR3 DNA reads as TGTGCCAGCAGCTCCCTCGGCTCTGGAGGGACTGAAGCTTTCTTT.

The chain employs TRBV7-8 and TRBJ2-1, with D perhaps matching TRBD1 (6 bases). V gave up 5 bases and J gave up 4 bases, with 9 bases separating them. CDR3 size: 13 residues. Germline CDR1 SGHVS, CDR2 FQNEAQ. The CDR3 DNA follows: TGTGCCAGCAGCCTGGACAGTTACAATGAGCAGTTCTTC. It translates to CASSLDSYNEQFF.

In this sample, this clone turned up once. The chain recombines TRBV5-6 with TRBJ2-2, with D possibly matching TRBD1 (7 bases). This CDR3 spans 17 amino acids. Germline V gives CDR1 SGHDT, CDR2 YYEEEE. Trimming removed 4 bases from V and 5 bases from J, with 21 bases in between. CDR3 sequence (DNA): TGTGCCAGCAGCATCGAACAGGGGAGGATGAGTACCGGGGAGCTGTTTTTT. Encoded protein: CASSIEQGRMSTGELFF.

The V gene is TRBV15, the J gene TRBJ2-1, with D maybe TRBD2 (8 bases). From germline, CDR1 is LNHNV and CDR2 YYDKDF (reference sequence). CDR3 size: 19 residues. V was pared by 1 base and J by 3 bases, with 22 bases between. The CDR3 loop is CATSRGQGGSGSGYNEQFF. For the CDR3, the DNA is TGTGCCACCAGCAGAGGTCAGGGGGGAAGCGGGAGTGGCTACAATGAGCAGTTCTTC.

The chain combines TRBV7-8 with TRBJ2-7; 7 nucleotides line up with TRBD1. This CDR3 is 13 amino acids long. Trimming took 3 bases from V and 2 from J; bases not matched to a gene: 1. The germline V gene has CDR1 SGHVS and CDR2 FQNEAQ. CDR3 bases: TGTGCCAGCAGCTTTGGGACAGCCTACGAGCAGTACTTC. Protein: CASSFGTAYEQYF.

The rearrangement joins TRBV2 to TRBJ2-4; 7 bases align to TRBD1. The germline V gene has CDR1 SNHLY and CDR2 FYNNEI. This CDR3 is 15 amino acids long. Unmatched junction bases numbered 5, after V lost 3 bases and J lost 3 bases. The CDR3 region is CASSDKGAGKNIQYF. The CDR3 bases are TGTGCCAGCAGTGATAAGGGGGCGGGCAAAAACATTCAGTACTTC.

The CDR3 is CASSLITGTMADTQYF. CDR3 coding DNA: TGTGCCAGCAGCTTAATTACAGGCACTATGGCAGATACGCAGTATTTT. The J gene is TRBJ2-3, the V gene TRBV7-9; D is perhaps TRBD1 (5 bases). Per the germline V gene, CDR1 is SEHNR and CDR2 is FQNEAQ (reference sequence). Trimming removed 2 bases at V and 4 bases at J, with 16 bases between. This CDR3 region has 16 residues. The whole variable domain, filled in from reference TRBV7-9 and TRBJ2-3, reads DTGVSQNPRHKITKRGQNVTFRCDPISEHNRLYWYRQTLGQGPEFLTYFQNEAQLEKSRLLSDRFSAERPKGSFSTLEIQRTEQGDSAMYLCASSLITGTMADTQYFGPGTRLTVL.

CDR3 amino acids: CASSQLQGSTDTQYF. The CDR3 DNA follows: TGTGCCAGCAGCCAACTTCAGGGAAGCACAGATACGCAGTATTTT. The chain employs TRBV14 and TRBJ2-3; tentative D call: TRBD1 (5 bases). Germline values: CDR1 SGHDN, CDR2 FVKESK. Trimming removed 2 bases at V and 0 bases at J, with 9 bases between. This CDR3 is 15 amino acids long.

This chain joins TRBV28 and TRBJ1-2; weak D call: TRBD1 (6 bases). The CDR3 has 15 residues. Germline assignment: CDR1 MDHEN and CDR2 SYDVKM. Trimming cost V 5 bases and J 2 bases, with 15 bases left between them. As DNA, the CDR3 is TGTGCCAGCAGTCCCGGGGGGGCCACAAACTATGGCTACACCTTC. Amino acid sequence: CASSPGGATNYGYTF.